This T cell receptor (beta chain) was retrieved from a study of regulatory T cells in long-lasting Graves disease. Trimming took 5 bases from V and 2 from J; bases not matched to a gene: 12. CDR1 is MNHNS, CDR2 SASEGT, per germline. This CDR3 has 18 residues. Time point in this sample: newly diagnosed GD, antithyroid drugs for less than 3 months. After RNA was extracted from PBMCs, the TCR library was made from it. This clonotype was detected a few times. To make TCR beta libraries, researchers used iRepertoire HTBI primers and Arm-PCR of CDR3 regions. TCRdb called the multiplex PCR reads again in MiXCR, with one record for every CDR3 protein. The top ten hold more than 9% of the sample, which has fewer than 500,000 distinct CDR3 sequences, 16% seen once. These same records also appear under a second study, on T cells in Graves' hyperthyroidism and ophthalmopathy.

The TCR originated in a man in his forties with Graves disease. The input for sequencing was peripheral blood mononuclear cells (PBMCs), taken at new diagnosis, from a patient treated with antithyroid drugs. The gene calls are TRBV6-1 and TRBJ1-5; 10 nucleotides match TRBD1. Written as DNA, the CDR3 is TGTGCCAGCAGTCCGGGACAGGGGTTTTCGGTGGGCAATCAGCCCCAGCATTTT. Encoded protein: CASSPGQGFSVGNQPQHF.